The clone carrying this T cell receptor beta chain has a handful of counts. The antigen is not known. In the PCR, 60 Vbeta and 13 Jbeta primers were used. Libraries were prepared by immunoSEQ multiplex PCR; TCRdb keeps only in-frame clonotypes and omits some of them. The data hold 200,000 to 300,000 clones, with 82% observed a single time. Germline CDR1 SGHTA, CDR2 FQGNSA. V lost 3 bases to trimming and J lost 4 bases, with 13 bases between them. CDR3 length: 14 amino acids. The data stem from a study of cytomegalovirus exposure and HLA in healthy donors. Whole-study findings and limits: The study recorded 150 to 200 TCR beta chains that were cytomegalovirus-associated. An ancestry cluster, one associated with Asian ancestry, reportedly showed fewer N-insertions than the approximately 670-donor mean in a later analysis. In a later analysis, HLA-associated beta chains showed higher expansion and lower generation probabilities than comparable chains. A later analysis reported that several of the most significant clusters appeared to be linked to common viral pathogens, among them Epstein-Barr virus.

The sequence came from a woman aged 40 to 50 in good health and CMV-seropositive. The chain uses TRBV7-2 and TRBJ2-7, with D possibly matching TRBD1 (7 bases). Sequenced: PBMCs. The CDR3 region is CASSFGGGLYEQYF. DNA of the CDR3: TGTGCCAGCAGCTTTGGAGGGGGCCTTTACGAGCAGTACTTC.